This TCR beta chain was found in a study of STAT5B mutations in CD4+ large granular lymphocyte leukemia. Background on the study: The CDR3 'QG' motif was associated with a particular HLA allele among healthy donors. Study-wide results and limits: Patient CD4-sorted repertoires stayed more clonal than healthy ones after leukemic-clone removal.

About this clone: Its antigen is as yet unknown.

The repertoire was sequenced with immunoSEQ multiplex PCR; TCRdb's copy has only in-frame clones and lacks some. Of 30,000 to 40,000 clones listed, about 80% are singletons. This CDR3 is 15 amino acids long. Germline-derived CDR1 and CDR2 are SGHTS and YDEGEE. Trimming took 0 bases from V and 3 from J; bases not matched to a gene: 2. The sample consisted of CD4+ T cells from blood buffy coats. The TCR comes from a human donor in good health. The chain joins TRBV5-8 to TRBJ2-3; 9 bases match TRBD1. CDR3 in DNA: TGTGCCAGCAGCTTGGGGGGACAGGGAACAGATACGCAGTATTTT. Translating it yields CASSLGGQGTDTQYF.